Detailed here is one TCR beta chain. Its target is not known. This sample stems from a study of shared clonotypes between healthy human individuals. Regarding the study as a whole: Clonotype sharing among donors, it was expected, would be affected by sequencing depth.

Genomic DNA of each subset was evenly split across several immunoSEQ plates. Assay: immunoSEQ multiplex PCR; the TCRdb copy retains only in-frame clones and omits some. The sample carries roughly 700,000 clones, around two thirds recorded once. The CDR3 is 17 residues long. The V end was cut by 0 bases, the J end by 0 bases, with 15 bases between. Germline CDR1 reads SGDLS; CDR2 reads YYNGEE. This chain connects TRBV9 to TRBJ1-1; D unresolved. This receptor was taken from a woman aged 30 to 39 in good health. Material: memory CD4+ T cells sorted from blood. Regarding subset: CD45RA-negative fraction. The DNA of the CDR3 is TGTGCCAGCAGCGTAGTAGGGATTGGTACTTTGAACACTGAAGCTTTCTTT. As protein: CASSVVGIGTLNTEAFF.